The 20 T cell receptor beta chains presented below share a single source sample, sequenced in a study of long-term antiretroviral therapy in people with HIV. Runs used v3.0 of the immunoSEQ assay and were done at survey level. TCRdb keeps only in-frame clones here, not all; method: immunoSEQ multiplex PCR. Found here are under 50,000 clones, less than 95% of them singletons; the top ten hold 2% to 2.5%. This specimen consisted of unsorted PBMCs, obtained roughly 9.4 years after starting antiretroviral therapy. Receptor source: a man aged 25-45 years with HIV.

V is TRBV5-1 and J is TRBJ1-1, with 9 bases matching TRBD1. J lost 3 bases, V lost 4 bases, and 10 bases had no gene match. CDR3 length: 16 residues. Germline V gene data show CDR1 as SGHRS and CDR2 as YFSETQ. CDR3 region: CASSKATGGIDTEAFF. CDR3 DNA sequence: TGCGCCAGCAGCAAAGCGACAGGGGGGATCGACACTGAAGCTTTCTTT.

A single count supports this clone. The chain employs TRBV6-5 and TRBJ1-2, with D possibly being TRBD1 (6 bases). V dropped 4 bases and J dropped 4 bases, with 13 bases sitting between them. The CDR3 loop spans 14 amino acids. Germline V gene data show CDR1 as MNHEY and CDR2 as SVGAGI. CDR3: CASSFQGRGYGYTF. The CDR3 DNA is TGTGCCAGCAGTTTTCAGGGGAGAGGCTATGGCTACACCTTC.

The chain couples TRBV5-6 to TRBJ1-2; D remains ambiguous. V lost 0 bases and J lost 8, with 17 bases in between. The germline CDR1 and CDR2 sequences are SGHDT and YYEEEE. CDR3 length equals 15 residues. In DNA, the CDR3 is TGTGCCAGCAGCTTGGACGGTCGGCCGGGTATGGGCTACACCTTC. Translation: CASSLDGRPGMGYTF.

The V and J genes are TRBV5-1 and TRBJ2-3, with TRBD2 matching over 10 bases. Germline CDR1 is SGHRS and CDR2 is YFSETQ. The CDR3 is 17 amino acids. The J segment lost 2 bases and the V segment lost 1 base, leaving 7 bases of the junction unmatched. CDR3 region: CASSLFPSGGSTDTQYF. The CDR3 bases are TGCGCCAGCAGCTTGTTCCCTAGCGGGGGTTCCACAGATACGCAGTATTTT.

The J gene is TRBJ2-7, the V gene TRBV10-3; 7 nucleotides align to TRBD1. V was pared by 7 bases and J by 4 bases, with 7 bases of the junction left unmatched. CDR1 and CDR2 from the germline V gene are ENHRY and SYGVKD. The CDR3 sequence is 13 residues long. In DNA form, the CDR3 reads TGTGCCATCAAAGACAGGGTCGGATACGAGCAGTACGTC. This encodes CAIKDRVGYEQYV.

The chain couples TRBV6-1 to TRBJ2-3; TRBD1 matches 9 bases. Trimming at V came to 9 bases and at J to 4 bases, leaving 8 bases not matched to a gene. This CDR3 has 14 amino acids. Germline CDR1 reads MNHNS; CDR2 reads SASEGT. The CDR3 DNA follows: TGTGCCAGTATGACAGGGGGGCCCGCAGATACGCAGTATTTT. Its protein is CASMTGGPADTQYF.

The chain joins TRBV9 to TRBJ1-1; TRBD1 is a possible D gene (6 bases). This CDR3 is 16 amino acids long. Trimming cost V 0 bases and J 5 bases, with 17 bases left between them. Germline assignment: CDR1 SGDLS and CDR2 YYNGEE. The CDR3, as DNA: TGTGCCAGCAGCGTAGCGGGGGACACATGGGGTACTGAAGCTTTCTTT. Translating it yields CASSVAGDTWGTEAFF.

The chain joins TRBV6-1 to TRBJ1-1, with a tentative D call TRBD1 (5 bases). The length of the CDR3 is 15 residues. Per germline, CDR1 MNHNS and CDR2 SASEGT. V gave up 7 bases and J gave up 3 bases, with 18 bases separating them. CDR3 loop: CASTRDSLWDTEAFF. CDR3 bases: TGTGCCAGCACTCGGGACTCCCTATGGGACACTGAAGCTTTCTTT.

The rearrangement joins TRBV2 to TRBJ2-7, with TRBD1 matching 7 bases. V was pared by 10 bases and J by 2 bases, with 8 bases of the junction left unmatched. The CDR3 consists of 13 residues. Per the germline V gene, CDR1 is SNHLY and CDR2 is FYNNEI. CDR3 in amino acids: CATLGTAAYEQYF. The CDR3 DNA reads as TGTGCCACCTTAGGGACAGCCGCCTACGAGCAGTACTTC.

The CDR3 region is CASSYQESYEQYF. For the CDR3, the DNA is TGTGCCAGCAGTTATCAGGAATCCTACGAGCAGTACTTC. The V gene is TRBV6-6, the J gene TRBJ2-7; no clear D. Germline CDR1 reads MNHNY; CDR2 reads SVGAGI (reference sequence). The CDR3 has 13 residues. Deletions cut 3 bases from V and 1 base from J, with 7 bases between.

The chain joins TRBV6-5 to TRBJ2-7; 11 positions agree with TRBD1. Germline trimming cut 4 bases from V and 6 bases from J; bases unmatched to any gene: 5. Germline values: CDR1 MNHEY, CDR2 SVGAGI. CDR3 length equals 14 residues. For the CDR3, the DNA is TGTGCCAGCAGTTTCCGGGACAGGGGGTCCGAGCAGTACGTC. Translated, it gives CASSFRDRGSEQYV.

The chain uses TRBV28 and TRBJ2-1, with 8 positions matching TRBD1. The V and J ends lost 6 bases and 4 bases, in that order; junction bases with no gene match: 5. The CDR3 has 14 residues. Germline CDR1 is MDHEN and CDR2 is SYDVKM. The CDR3 is CASRAQGAYNEQFF. In DNA, the CDR3 is TGTGCCAGCAGGGCCCAGGGGGCTTACAATGAGCAGTTCTTC.

The V and J genes are TRBV19 and TRBJ1-1; 9 nucleotides match TRBD1. The CDR3 extends over 15 amino acids. CDR1 is LNHDA, CDR2 SQIVND, per germline (reference sequence). V lost 4 bases, J lost 1 base, and 4 bases stayed unmatched. CDR3 amino acids: CASSRTGAGNTEAFF. In DNA form, the CDR3 reads TGTGCCAGTAGTAGGACAGGGGCAGGGAACACTGAAGCTTTCTTT.

The chain recombines TRBV5-1 with TRBJ2-5; tentatively, D is TRBD1 (6 bases). This CDR3 has 13 residues. In germline, CDR1 is SGHRS, CDR2 YFSETQ. V was clipped by 2 bases and J by 4 bases, with 9 bases between them. In nucleotides, the CDR3 is TGCGCCAGCAGCTTACAGGGTGGAGAGACCCAGTACTTC. Encoded protein: CASSLQGGETQYF. The full variable domain, completed using reference TRBV5-1 and TRBJ2-5, is KAGVTQTPRYLIKTRGQQVTLSCSPISGHRSVSWYQQTPGQGLQFLFEYFSETQRNKGNFPGRFSGRQFSNSRSEMNVSTLELGDSALYLCASSLQGGETQYFGPGTRLLVL.

J is TRBJ2-1 and V is TRBV16; TRBD1 matches 9 bases. The CDR3 spans 13 residues. The germline V gene has CDR1 KGHSY and CDR2 FQNENV. Germline trimming cut 4 bases from V and 7 bases from J; bases unmatched to any gene: 2. This CDR3 reads CASSPDRGNEQFF. The CDR3 DNA reads TGTGCCAGCAGCCCCGACAGGGGGAATGAGCAGTTCTTC.

This rearrangement joins TRBV7-6 to TRBJ2-4; D remains ambiguous. With 5 bases removed from V and 7 bases from J, the gap between germline ends came to 18 bases. CDR3 length: 15 amino acids. In germline, CDR1 is SGHVS, CDR2 FNYEAQ. The CDR3 here is CASSETDVMGNIQYF. Written as DNA, the CDR3 is TGTGCCAGCAGCGAGACCGACGTTATGGGGAACATTCAGTACTTC.

This rearrangement joins TRBV28 to TRBJ1-1; possible D gene TRBD1, 6 bases. The CDR3 consists of 14 residues. V dropped 10 bases and J dropped 4 bases, with 19 bases sitting between them. Germline assignment: CDR1 MDHEN and CDR2 SYDVKM. Here the CDR3 DNA reads TGTGCCACCTACCGGGGGCGGGAAGGCACTGAAGCTTTCTTT. Translated: CATYRGREGTEAFF.

The V and J genes are TRBV7-9 and TRBJ2-7, with a tentative D call TRBD1 (6 bases). Per germline, CDR1 SEHNR and CDR2 FQNEAQ (reference sequence). The CDR3 consists of 15 residues. The DNA of the CDR3 is TGTGCCAGCAGCCTCTCAGGACAGCCCTCCAACGAGCAGTACGTC. Protein sequence: CASSLSGQPSNEQYV.

In its sample, this clone was seen once. The rearrangement uses TRBV25-1 and TRBJ1-3; D is unresolved. The germline V and J ends were trimmed by 8 bases and 1 base, with 12 bases remaining between them. The CDR3 has 14 amino acids. From germline, CDR1 is MGHDK and CDR2 SYGVNS. In nucleotides, the CDR3 is TGTGCCAGCCTGTCCCAAGGATCTGGAAACACCATATATTTT. Translated, it gives CASLSQGSGNTIYF.

The J gene is TRBJ2-3, the V gene TRBV11-3, with 10 bases aligning to TRBD2. V gave up 0 bases and J gave up 4 bases; unmatched junction bases: 13. This CDR3 has 19 amino acids. The germline V gene encodes CDR1 SGHNT and CDR2 YENEEA. CDR3 DNA: TGTGCCAGCAGCTTAGATCACGGAAGCGGGGGGGCCGAATCAGATACGCAGTATTTT. Translation: CASSLDHGSGGAESDTQYF.